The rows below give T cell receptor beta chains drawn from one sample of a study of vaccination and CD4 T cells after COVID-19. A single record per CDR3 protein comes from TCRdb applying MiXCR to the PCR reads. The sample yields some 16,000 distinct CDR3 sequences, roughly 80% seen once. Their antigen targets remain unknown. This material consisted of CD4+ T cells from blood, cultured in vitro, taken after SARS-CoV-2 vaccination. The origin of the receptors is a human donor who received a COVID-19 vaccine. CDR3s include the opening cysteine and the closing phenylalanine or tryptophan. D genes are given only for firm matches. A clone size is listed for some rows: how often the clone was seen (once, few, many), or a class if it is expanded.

cdr3_nt: TGCAGTGCTAGAGGGGTTCGGACAGGGTTCCCCCTTGCGAACACCGGGGAGCTGTTTTTT
cdr3_aa: CSARGVRTGFPLANTGELFF
clone_size: -
d_call: TRBD1
v_call: TRBV20-1
j_call: TRBJ2-2

cdr3_nt: TGTGCCAGCAACGACCCGGGACAGGCCGAGCAGTACTTC
cdr3_aa: CASNDPGQAEQYF
clone_size: once
d_call: TRBD1
v_call: TRBV12-3/TRBV12-4
j_call: TRBJ2-7

cdr3_nt: TGCGCCAGCAGCTCCGCCGGGGCGGGGGGCTACACCTTC
cdr3_aa: CASSSAGAGGYTF
clone_size: -
d_call: -
v_call: TRBV5-1
j_call: TRBJ1-2

cdr3_nt: TGTGCCAGCAGCCCAACCCCAGAAAACACTGAAGCTTTCTTT
cdr3_aa: CASSPTPENTEAFF
clone_size: once
d_call: -
v_call: TRBV7-2
j_call: TRBJ1-1

cdr3_nt: TGCGCCAGCCCCTGGGGGGGGTCTAACTATGGCTACACCTTC
cdr3_aa: CASPWGGSNYGYTF
clone_size: -
d_call: -
v_call: TRBV5-1
j_call: TRBJ1-2

cdr3_nt: TGCAGTGCTTATTACCCGGGACAGGTTCGATTAGGGCAGTTCTTC
cdr3_aa: CSAYYPGQVRLGQFF
clone_size: -
d_call: TRBD1
v_call: TRBV20-1
j_call: TRBJ2-1

cdr3_nt: TGTGCCATCAGACTAAACCAGGGGCCCCTCCACTTT
cdr3_aa: CAIRLNQGPLHF
clone_size: -
d_call: -
v_call: TRBV10-3
j_call: TRBJ1-6

cdr3_nt: TGTGCCAGTAGTGAACAGGGCCTAGATAATTCACCCCTCCACTTT
cdr3_aa: CASSEQGLDNSPLHF
clone_size: -
d_call: -
v_call: TRBV19
j_call: TRBJ1-6

cdr3_nt: TGCAGTGCAGCCCTAACTAGCGGGGGGGTGGATACGCAGTATTTT
cdr3_aa: CSAALTSGGVDTQYF
clone_size: -
d_call: TRBD2
v_call: TRBV20-1
j_call: TRBJ2-3

cdr3_nt: TGTGCCAGCAGCTTAGGGACAGGGGATAGAAGAAATGGCTACACCTTC
cdr3_aa: CASSLGTGDRRNGYTF
clone_size: few
d_call: TRBD1
v_call: TRBV11-2
j_call: TRBJ1-2

cdr3_nt: TGTGCCACCAGCAGAGATCCCAGACTAGTAGGAAACACCATATATTTT
cdr3_aa: CATSRDPRLVGNTIYF
clone_size: -
d_call: -
v_call: TRBV15
j_call: TRBJ1-3

cdr3_nt: TGTGCCAGCAGCCCACGGACAGGCGCTGAAGCTTTCTTT
cdr3_aa: CASSPRTGAEAFF
clone_size: once
d_call: TRBD1
v_call: TRBV11-3
j_call: TRBJ1-1

cdr3_nt: TGTGCCAGCACCCTAGACAGTTTTAATGAAAAACTGTTTTTT
cdr3_aa: CASTLDSFNEKLFF
clone_size: -
d_call: -
v_call: TRBV21-1
j_call: TRBJ1-4

cdr3_nt: TGTGCCAGCAGCTCCAGGGGGGGGGCTTACAATGAGCAGTTCTTC
cdr3_aa: CASSSRGGAYNEQFF
clone_size: -
d_call: -
v_call: TRBV7-2
j_call: TRBJ2-1

cdr3_nt: TGTGCCAGCAGCTACAGGGGGGTAAGAAGGGAGACCCAGTACTTC
cdr3_aa: CASSYRGVRRETQYF
clone_size: few
d_call: TRBD1
v_call: TRBV5-6
j_call: TRBJ2-5

cdr3_nt: TGTGCCATCAGTGCGACAGGGGTGAACACTGAAGCTTTCTTT
cdr3_aa: CAISATGVNTEAFF
clone_size: -
d_call: TRBD1
v_call: TRBV10-3
j_call: TRBJ1-1

cdr3_nt: TGTGCCAGCAGCTTATCCGGGACTAGCGGGGTCACCGGGGAGCTGTTTTTT
cdr3_aa: CASSLSGTSGVTGELFF
clone_size: -
d_call: TRBD2
v_call: TRBV7-8
j_call: TRBJ2-2

cdr3_nt: TGTGCCACCAGCAGGTCCGGGACAGGGGCCACAGATACGCAGTATTTT
cdr3_aa: CATSRSGTGATDTQYF
clone_size: few
d_call: TRBD1
v_call: TRBV15
j_call: TRBJ2-3

cdr3_nt: TGTGCCAGCAGCCATATCACAGGGGTTTACTTCACCGGGGAGCTGTTTTTT
cdr3_aa: CASSHITGVYFTGELFF
clone_size: -
d_call: TRBD1
v_call: TRBV7-9
j_call: TRBJ2-2

cdr3_nt: TGCAGTGCTAGTAGGGGACTAGAAGAGACCCAGTACTTC
cdr3_aa: CSASRGLEETQYF
clone_size: -
d_call: TRBD2
v_call: TRBV20-1
j_call: TRBJ2-5

cdr3_nt: TGTGCCAGCAGCCCGGCTCAGGGCCGAGAGTTTACAAATACGCAGTATTTT
cdr3_aa: CASSPAQGREFTNTQYF
clone_size: once
d_call: -
v_call: TRBV6-1
j_call: TRBJ2-3

cdr3_nt: TGTGCCATCAGCTCCGGGACTACGTTGACAGATACGCAGTATTTT
cdr3_aa: CAISSGTTLTDTQYF
clone_size: -
d_call: TRBD2
v_call: TRBV10-3
j_call: TRBJ2-3

cdr3_nt: TGTGCCAGCAGCCCTCGGTGGCAGGATAACTATGGCTACACCTTC
cdr3_aa: CASSPRWQDNYGYTF
clone_size: -
d_call: -
v_call: TRBV21-1
j_call: TRBJ1-2

cdr3_nt: TGTGCCAGCAGTTGGGGACAGGCCCGTTCCTACGAGCAGTACTTC
cdr3_aa: CASSWGQARSYEQYF
clone_size: -
d_call: TRBD1
v_call: TRBV6-5
j_call: TRBJ2-7

cdr3_nt: TGTGCCAGCGCATCCGGGACAGGGGGGCCAGATACGCAGTATTTT
cdr3_aa: CASASGTGGPDTQYF
clone_size: -
d_call: TRBD1
v_call: TRBV2
j_call: TRBJ2-3

cdr3_nt: TGCGCCAGCAGCTTGGATGGTAGCGGGGGCACAGATACGCAGTATTTT
cdr3_aa: CASSLDGSGGTDTQYF
clone_size: -
d_call: TRBD2
v_call: TRBV5-1
j_call: TRBJ2-3

cdr3_nt: TGTGCCAGCAGTGACGGCAGCCTAATGTCTGAAGCTTTCTTT
cdr3_aa: CASSDGSLMSEAFF
clone_size: -
d_call: -
v_call: TRBV25-1
j_call: TRBJ1-1

cdr3_nt: TGTGCCAGCAGTATCGAAGCGGGGGGGAATACGCAGTATTTT
cdr3_aa: CASSIEAGGNTQYF
clone_size: few
d_call: TRBD2
v_call: TRBV6-1
j_call: TRBJ2-3

cdr3_nt: TGTGCCAGCAGCTTAGATATAGGGGCAATGAGGGGCTACACCTTC
cdr3_aa: CASSLDIGAMRGYTF
clone_size: -
d_call: -
v_call: TRBV7-2
j_call: TRBJ1-2

cdr3_nt: TGTGCCAGCAGTTTGGGCAGGGGGCGAGCCTATGGCTACACCTTC
cdr3_aa: CASSLGRGRAYGYTF
clone_size: -
d_call: TRBD1
v_call: TRBV12-3/TRBV12-4
j_call: TRBJ1-2

cdr3_nt: TGTGCCAGCGGCGGGGAGAATTCACCCCTCCACTTT
cdr3_aa: CASGGENSPLHF
clone_size: -
d_call: -
v_call: TRBV7-9
j_call: TRBJ1-6

cdr3_nt: TGCAGCGCATTAGCGGGGGGAAGGGAGACCCAGTACTTC
cdr3_aa: CSALAGGRETQYF
clone_size: -
d_call: TRBD2
v_call: TRBV29-1
j_call: TRBJ2-5

cdr3_nt: TGTGCCAGCAGCTCGGGACAGGTCGTGAATAGCAATCAGCCCCAGCATTTT
cdr3_aa: CASSSGQVVNSNQPQHF
clone_size: once
d_call: TRBD1
v_call: TRBV5-5
j_call: TRBJ1-5

cdr3_nt: TGTGCCAGTAGTTCCCGGGACTGGATATACACAGATACGCAGTATTTT
cdr3_aa: CASSSRDWIYTDTQYF
clone_size: -
d_call: -
v_call: TRBV19
j_call: TRBJ2-3

cdr3_nt: TGTGCCACCAGTTCAGGGGGCCTTGGCTACACCTTC
cdr3_aa: CATSSGGLGYTF
clone_size: -
d_call: TRBD1
v_call: TRBV24-1
j_call: TRBJ1-2

cdr3_nt: TGTGCCAGTAGTATAATTCGAGCGGGGGAGCAGTACTTC
cdr3_aa: CASSIIRAGEQYF
clone_size: few
d_call: TRBD2
v_call: TRBV19
j_call: TRBJ2-7

cdr3_nt: TGTGCCAGTAATGGAAGGAGCGGGGGGGCCCTACGTAGGGAGCTGTTTTTT
cdr3_aa: CASNGRSGGALRRELFF
clone_size: -
d_call: TRBD2
v_call: TRBV19
j_call: TRBJ2-2

cdr3_nt: TGTGCCAGCAAGGGTACGCTCCTCTCTGGAAACACCATATATTTT
cdr3_aa: CASKGTLLSGNTIYF
clone_size: -
d_call: -
v_call: TRBV2
j_call: TRBJ1-3

cdr3_nt: TGTGCCAGTAAATATGGGGCCGCCAGGACTAACTATGGCTACACCTTC
cdr3_aa: CASKYGAARTNYGYTF
clone_size: -
d_call: -
v_call: TRBV28
j_call: TRBJ1-2

cdr3_nt: TGTGCCACCAGTGATACGCTGTATGGCTACACCTTC
cdr3_aa: CATSDTLYGYTF
clone_size: -
d_call: -
v_call: TRBV24-1
j_call: TRBJ1-2

cdr3_nt: TGTGCCAGCAGCAAAGTTCAGCCCTATAGCAATCAGCCCCAGCATTTT
cdr3_aa: CASSKVQPYSNQPQHF
clone_size: -
d_call: -
v_call: TRBV21-1
j_call: TRBJ1-5

cdr3_nt: TGTGCCAGCTCACGGGTTAGGGACAGACGACAAGAGACCCAGTACTTC
cdr3_aa: CASSRVRDRRQETQYF
clone_size: -
d_call: TRBD1
v_call: TRBV18
j_call: TRBJ2-5

cdr3_nt: TGTGCCAGCAGCCAAGATAGGGGCAGGGCAGACGAGCAGTACTTC
cdr3_aa: CASSQDRGRADEQYF
clone_size: once
d_call: -
v_call: TRBV4-2
j_call: TRBJ2-7

cdr3_nt: TGTGCCTGGAGTGACGAAAACTATGGCTACACCTTC
cdr3_aa: CAWSDENYGYTF
clone_size: -
d_call: -
v_call: TRBV30
j_call: TRBJ1-2

cdr3_nt: TGTGCCAGCAGCCAAGGGGTGGTGACCCAGTACTTC
cdr3_aa: CASSQGVVTQYF
clone_size: -
d_call: -
v_call: TRBV7-2
j_call: TRBJ2-5

cdr3_nt: TGTGCCAGTAGTCGGCCGGGGAGGTTCAATCAGCCCCAGCATTTT
cdr3_aa: CASSRPGRFNQPQHF
clone_size: -
d_call: -
v_call: TRBV19
j_call: TRBJ1-5

cdr3_nt: TGTGCCAGTAGTATTCGGAGAGGGACAGGGCGGAACTATGGCTACACCTTC
cdr3_aa: CASSIRRGTGRNYGYTF
clone_size: -
d_call: TRBD1
v_call: TRBV19
j_call: TRBJ1-2

cdr3_nt: TGTGCCAGCAGTAGGGTCACTGAAGCTTTCTTT
cdr3_aa: CASSRVTEAFF
clone_size: -
d_call: -
v_call: TRBV6-1
j_call: TRBJ1-1

cdr3_nt: TGCAGTGCTGGGGGGACTCACTATGGCTACACCTTC
cdr3_aa: CSAGGTHYGYTF
clone_size: -
d_call: -
v_call: TRBV20-1
j_call: TRBJ1-2

cdr3_nt: TGTGCCACCAGTGATTCCCCGTGGTATGGCTACACCTTC
cdr3_aa: CATSDSPWYGYTF
clone_size: -
d_call: -
v_call: TRBV24-1
j_call: TRBJ1-2

cdr3_nt: TGTGCCAGCATAAAACAGGGCAGCACAGATACGCAGTATTTT
cdr3_aa: CASIKQGSTDTQYF
clone_size: -
d_call: -
v_call: TRBV27
j_call: TRBJ2-3